Presented here are 27 T cell receptor beta chains from one specimen sequenced in a study of PD-1 blockade in classical Hodgkin lymphoma. Every patient was affected by relapse after autologous stem cell transplantation, while exposure to brentuximab vedotin was not uniform. The table came from immunoSEQ multiplex PCR; TCRdb's copy has only in-frame clones and leaves some out. The profile shows about 61,000 clones, 80% to 90% of them singletons. The sample here was peripheral blood mononuclear cells (PBMCs), taken at baseline. The receptors originated from a human donor with classical Hodgkin lymphoma.

For the CDR3, the DNA is TGTGCCAGCAGCTTAATGGGGGGGCTAAACAATGAGCAGTTCTTC. It encodes CASSLMGGLNNEQFF. The V call is TRBV7-3, the J call TRBJ2-1; D may be TRBD2 (7 bases). Trimming pared 1 base from V and 5 bases from J, leaving 12 bases between. This CDR3 has 15 amino acids. In germline, CDR1 is SGHTA, CDR2 FQGTGA.

This CDR3 is CASSDRTGPGTEAFF. CDR3 coding DNA: TGTGCCAGCAGCGATCGGACAGGGCCGGGCACTGAAGCTTTCTTT. V gene TRBV7-6 combines with J gene TRBJ1-1; 8 bases are shared with TRBD1. Germline CDR1 and CDR2: SGHVS and FNYEAQ. The CDR3 runs 15 residues. With V trimmed by 5 bases and J by 4 bases, 9 bases remained unmatched.

This clone ranks as medium-sized. This rearrangement joins TRBV4-1 to TRBJ1-1, with 9 positions matching TRBD1. CDR3 length: 17 amino acids. The germline CDR1 and CDR2 sequences are MGHRA and YSYEKL. V gave up 7 bases and J gave up 3 bases; unmatched junction bases: 15. CDR3 DNA: TGCGCCAGCACGACCAAAACGGGGGACAGGGCTTACACTGAAGCTTTCTTT. The encoded protein is CASTTKTGDRAYTEAFF.

This rearrangement joins TRBV2 to TRBJ1-1; D remains unclear. Trimming cost V 5 bases and J 7 bases, with 8 bases left between them. The CDR3 extends over 11 amino acids. Germline-derived CDR1 and CDR2 are SNHLY and FYNNEI. DNA of the CDR3: TGTGCCAGCAGTATCGGTGGTGAAGCTTTCTTT. Translating it yields CASSIGGEAFF. The full variable domain, rest sourced from reference TRBV2 and TRBJ1-1, is EPEVTQTPSHQVTQMGQEVILRCVPISNHLYFYWYRQILGQKVEFLVSFYNNEISEKSEIFDDQFSVERPDGSNFTLKIRSTKLEDSAMYFCASSIGGEAFFGQGTRLTVV.

This chain uses TRBV2 with TRBJ1-1, with a weak D call TRBD1 (6 bases). Deletions cut 6 bases from V and 0 bases from J, with 11 bases between. This CDR3 has 14 residues. In germline, CDR1 is SNHLY, CDR2 FYNNEI. In DNA form, the CDR3 reads TGTGCCAGCAGCAGCACAGGGTTGAACACTGAAGCTTTCTTT. Translating gives CASSSTGLNTEAFF.

This chain joins TRBV15 and TRBJ1-2; unclear D gene. CDR3 length: 13 residues. V was cut by 5 bases and J by 3 bases, with 10 bases left in between. Germline CDR1 LNHNV, CDR2 YYDKDF (reference sequence). CDR3 DNA: TGTGCCACCAGCGCGAGTATTGACTATGGCTACACCTTC. Translating gives CATSASIDYGYTF. The full variable domain, its missing parts supplied by reference TRBV15 and TRBJ1-2, is DAMVIQNPRYQVTQFGKPVTLSCSQTLNHNVMYWYQQKSSQAPKLLFHYYDKDFNNEADTPDNFQSRRPNTSFCFLDIRSPGLGDTAMYLCATSASIDYGYTFGSGTRLTVV.

This clone is a singleton in its sample. This rearrangement joins TRBV7-9 to TRBJ2-7; 12 positions agree with TRBD2. Germline V CDR1 and CDR2: SEHNR, FQNEAQ (reference sequence). The CDR3 has 17 amino acids. V lost 5 bases to trimming and J lost 4 bases; unmatched junction nucleotides: 12. CDR3 residues: CASSRPSSGGALYEQYF. Here the CDR3 DNA reads TGTGCCAGCAGCCGACCATCTAGCGGGGGGGCTTTATACGAGCAGTACTTC.

This clone was picked up one time. The chain carries TRBV13 and TRBJ2-5, with 11 nucleotides matching TRBD2. This CDR3 is 16 amino acids long. After removal of 2 bases from V and 1 base from J, the junction contained 3 bases not matched to a gene. Per the germline V gene, CDR1 is PRHDT and CDR2 is FYEKMQ (reference sequence). As DNA, the CDR3 is TGTGCCAGCAGCTTAAGACTAGCGGGACTCCAAGAGACCCAGTACTTC. Encoded protein: CASSLRLAGLQETQYF.

The chain employs TRBV11-2 and TRBJ2-3; D unclear. Trimming shortened V by 1 base and J by 5 bases, and 4 bases separated the two germline ends. The CDR3 runs to 12 residues. The germline V gene has CDR1 SGHAT and CDR2 FQNNGV. DNA of the CDR3: TGTGCCAGCAGCTTAGTTGGAGATACGCAGTATTTT. It encodes CASSLVGDTQYF.

The chain combines TRBV5-1 with TRBJ2-3; D possibly corresponds to TRBD1 (5 bases). This CDR3 spans 13 amino acids. With 1 base removed from V and 5 bases from J, the gap between germline ends came to 8 bases. CDR1 SGHRS and CDR2 YFSETQ come from the germline V gene. Here the CDR3 reads CASSLTDRDTQYF. CDR3 bases: TGCGCCAGCAGCTTGACAGACAGAGATACGCAGTATTTT.

This clone was observed a few times. V usage is TRBV2 and J usage is TRBJ1-6; D is undetermined. The germline gives CDR1 SNHLY, CDR2 FYNNEI. This CDR3 region has 10 residues. V lost 5 bases and J 13 bases, leaving 6 bases between the germline ends. Written as DNA, the CDR3 is TGTGCCAGCAGTTACAGTCCCCTCCACTTT. Translating it yields CASSYSPLHF.

This clone occurred once. The chain has TRBV7-8 and TRBJ1-1; D unresolved. The V end lost 6 bases, the J end lost 1 base, and 18 bases lay between the germline ends. This CDR3 is built from 16 residues. Germline CDR1 and CDR2: SGHVS and FQNEAQ. The CDR3 protein is CASRPRGSKWNTEAFF. CDR3 bases: TGTGCCAGCAGACCCCGCGGCTCTAAATGGAACACTGAAGCTTTCTTT.

This CDR3 reads CASSLAETGTYSNQPQHF. The DNA for the CDR3 is TGTGCCAGCAGCTTGGCTGAGACAGGGACTTATAGCAATCAGCCCCAGCATTTT. V usage is TRBV5-8 and J usage is TRBJ1-5; 7 bases are a match to TRBD1. CDR3 length: 18 residues. Losses at the gene ends were 0 bases for V and 0 bases for J; bases not matched to a gene: 9. Germline V CDR1 and CDR2: SGHTS, YDEGEE.

The J gene is TRBJ2-7, the V gene TRBV11-3; 11 nucleotides match TRBD2. This CDR3 region has 15 residues. Germline lookup yields CDR1 SGHNT and CDR2 YENEEA. V lost 4 bases to trimming and J lost 6 bases; unmatched junction nucleotides: 8. The CDR3, as DNA: TGTGCCAGCAGCTCTTCGGGACTAGCGGTCTCCGAGCAGTACTTC. It specifies CASSSSGLAVSEQYF.

V is TRBV6-1 and J is TRBJ2-7, with D maybe TRBD2 (6 bases). Trimming took off 3 bases at V and 6 bases at J, with 12 bases between the two ends. The CDR3 length is 13 residues. The germline V gene has CDR1 MNHNS and CDR2 SASEGT. This CDR3 is CASSEDGGREQYF. DNA of the CDR3: TGTGCCAGCAGTGAGGACGGGGGTCGCGAGCAGTACTTC.

This chain links TRBV18 with TRBJ2-3, with a tentative D call TRBD1 (5 bases). V was shortened by 3 bases and J by 5 bases, with 15 bases between the two germline ends. In germline, CDR1 is KGHSH, CDR2 LQKENI. The CDR3 is 15 amino acids. CDR3 sequence (DNA): TGTGCCAGCTCACCGGGCCTACAGGTCGGAGATACGCAGTATTTT. It is translated as CASSPGLQVGDTQYF.

The V and J genes are TRBV9 and TRBJ2-3, with D perhaps TRBD2 (5 bases). CDR3 length equals 15 residues. V was trimmed by 0 bases and J by 2 bases, leaving 10 bases between them. Germline lookup yields CDR1 SGDLS and CDR2 YYNGEE. The DNA for the CDR3 is TGTGCCAGCAGCGTAGGGCGGGTTTCCACAGATACGCAGTATTTT. This codes for CASSVGRVSTDTQYF. The full variable domain, in which reference TRBV9 and TRBJ2-3 provide the parts outside the CDR3, is DSGVTQTPKHLITATGQRVTLRCSPRSGDLSVYWYQQSLDQGLQFLIQYYNGEERAKGNILERFSAQQFPDLHSELNLSSLELGDSALYFCASSVGRVSTDTQYFGPGTRLTVL.

The chain carries TRBV18 and TRBJ1-4, with 7 positions matching TRBD1. The CDR3 sequence is 15 residues long. Germline trimming cut 5 bases from V and 3 bases from J; bases unmatched to any gene: 6. Germline V gives CDR1 KGHSH, CDR2 LQKENI. The CDR3 reads CASSTPGGSNEKLFF. CDR3 coding DNA: TGTGCCAGCTCAACTCCAGGGGGGTCTAATGAAAAACTGTTTTTT.

This chain links TRBV30 with TRBJ2-6, with D hard to call. From germline, CDR1 is GTSNPN and CDR2 SVGIG (reference sequence). The V and J ends lost 0 bases and 0 bases respectively, with 6 bases between them. The CDR3 is 15 residues long. The CDR3, as DNA: TGTGCCTGGAGTGTACTCAACTCTGGGGCCAACGTCCTGACTTTC. This gives the protein CAWSVLNSGANVLTF.

The chain carries TRBV2 and TRBJ1-2, with D possibly being TRBD1 (5 bases). The CDR3 loop spans 16 amino acids. In germline, CDR1 is SNHLY, CDR2 FYNNEI. With 4 bases removed from V and 4 bases from J, the gap between germline ends came to 19 bases. CDR3 nucleotide sequence: TGTGCCAGCAGTGTTACGGCGGCGGCGGGGGGCTATGGCTACACCTTC. It translates to CASSVTAAAGGYGYTF.

This rearrangement joins TRBV10-2 to TRBJ1-6, with 8 bases identical to TRBD1. This CDR3 contains 18 residues. Germline CDR1 is WSHSY and CDR2 is SAAADI. The trim removed 2 bases at V and 7 bases at J, leaving 13 bases unmatched. The CDR3 coding sequence is TGCGCCAGCAGTGAGGATAGGACAGGGAGTTTTGTAAATTCACCCCTCCACTTT. Translated: CASSEDRTGSFVNSPLHF.

This clone has only one observation. The chain couples TRBV14 to TRBJ1-2; no firm D call. V lost 5 bases and J lost 4, with 20 bases in between. This CDR3 contains 16 residues. Looked up from germline, CDR1 is SGHDN and CDR2 is FVKESK. CDR3 region: CASSVWRSGKTYGYTF. Written as DNA, the CDR3 is TGTGCCAGCAGCGTGTGGCGGTCTGGAAAGACCTATGGCTACACCTTC.

The V and J genes are TRBV6-1 and TRBJ2-2; no clear D. The germline V gene encodes CDR1 MNHNS and CDR2 SASEGT. This CDR3 has 14 residues. V was clipped by 6 bases and J by 3 bases, with 11 bases between them. CDR3 DNA sequence: TGTGCCAGCAGCCTAAAGGCTCACACCGGGGAGCTGTTTTTT. Translation gives CASSLKAHTGELFF.

This clone showed up just once. This sequence joins TRBV5-5 and TRBJ1-1; D remains ambiguous. CDR3 length: 13 residues. V lost 5 bases, J lost 1 base, and 9 bases lay in between. CDR1 is SGHKS and CDR2 is YYEKEE in the germline V gene (reference sequence). CDR3 nucleotides: TGTGCCAGCAGTTCTACAGAGAACACTGAAGCTTTCTTT. Its translation: CASSSTENTEAFF. Supplemented by reference TRBV5-5 and TRBJ1-1, the full variable domain reads DAGVTQSPTHLIKTRGQQVTLRCSPISGHKSVSWYQQVLGQGPQFIFQYYEKEERGRGNFPDRFSARQFPNYSSELNVNALLLGDSALYLCASSSTENTEAFFGQGTRLTVV.

This clone has only a few counts. V is TRBV28 and J is TRBJ1-2; possibly TRBD1 for D (6 bases). The CDR3 is 14 residues long. Looked up from germline, CDR1 is MDHEN and CDR2 is SYDVKM. Trimming took off 5 bases at V and 6 bases at J, with 16 bases between the two ends. This CDR3 is CASSASGGDHGYTF. In nucleotides, the CDR3 is TGTGCCAGCAGTGCCTCCGGGGGCGACCATGGCTACACCTTC.

This sequence joins TRBV7-9 and TRBJ2-2; TRBD1 is a possible D gene (6 bases). There are 14 residues in the CDR3. The germline V and J ends were trimmed by 7 bases and 8 bases, with 17 bases remaining between them. Germline-derived CDR1 and CDR2 are SEHNR and FQNEAQ (reference sequence). CDR3: CASNQQAGAGELFF. The DNA for the CDR3 is TGTGCCAGCAACCAACAGGCAGGGGCGGGGGAGCTGTTTTTT.

This clone has a handful of counts. This chain links TRBV19 with TRBJ1-1, with D hard to call. CDR1 is LNHDA and CDR2 is SQIVND in the germline V gene (reference sequence). CDR3 size: 14 residues. Between the trimmed V and J ends, which lost 3 bases and 4 bases, there was a span of 12 bases. The CDR3 nucleotides read TGTGCCAGTAGTATTGATCCGAGGAGCACTGAAGCTTTCTTT. It is translated as CASSIDPRSTEAFF.